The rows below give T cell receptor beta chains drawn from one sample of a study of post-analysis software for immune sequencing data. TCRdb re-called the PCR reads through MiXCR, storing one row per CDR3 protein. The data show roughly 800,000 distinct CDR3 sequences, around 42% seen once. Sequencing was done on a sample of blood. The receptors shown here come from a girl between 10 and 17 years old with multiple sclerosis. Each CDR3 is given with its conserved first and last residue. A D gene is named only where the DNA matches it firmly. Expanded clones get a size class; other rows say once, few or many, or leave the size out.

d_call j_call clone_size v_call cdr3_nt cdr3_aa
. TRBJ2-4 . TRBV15 TGTGCCACCAGCAGAGATCTGGGGGGGCTGTATGACATTCAGTACTTC CATSRDLGGLYDIQYF
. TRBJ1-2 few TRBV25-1 TGTGCCAGCTTGGACCGTCGTGGATATGGCTACACCTTC CASLDRRGYGYTF
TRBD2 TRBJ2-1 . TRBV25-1 TGTGCCAGCAGTGAATATGGGAGGGGCCCCTACAATGAGCAGTTCTTC CASSEYGRGPYNEQFF
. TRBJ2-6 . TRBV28 TGTGCCAGCAGTTTTCATGGGATGTGGGGCACGAGCTCTGGGGCCAACGTCCTGACTTTC CASSFHGMWGTSSGANVLTF
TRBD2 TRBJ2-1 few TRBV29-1 TGCAGCGTTGAGGTAGCTAAATCCGAGCGGGAGGACGAGCAGTTCTTC CSVEVAKSEREDEQFF
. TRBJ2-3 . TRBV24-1 TGTGCCACCAGTGATCAGGGGGCTAGCGGGAATCGAGATACGCAGTATTTT CATSDQGASGNRDTQYF
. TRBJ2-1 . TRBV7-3 TGTGCCAGCAGCTTGGGCCCCCCCGGTGAGCAGTTCTTC CASSLGPPGEQFF
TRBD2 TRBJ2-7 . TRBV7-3 TGTGCCAGCAGCTTAAAGGGCGCTACTAGCGGGGGGAGCTCCTACGAGCAGTACTTC CASSLKGATSGGSSYEQYF
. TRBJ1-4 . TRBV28 TGTGCCAGCAGTTTACTCGACATACCGGGAAAACTGTTTTTT CASSLLDIPGKLFF
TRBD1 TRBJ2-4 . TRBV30 TGTGCCTGGACCACCATGGGACAGAGCAAAAACATTCAGTACTTC CAWTTMGQSKNIQYF
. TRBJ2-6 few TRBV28 TGTGCCAGCAGTTTCGGAGGTGCGACCTCTGGGGCCAACGTCCTGACTTTC CASSFGGATSGANVLTF
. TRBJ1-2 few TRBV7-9 TGTGCCAGCAGCACCCCATTACAGGGCTTTGATGGCTACACCTTC CASSTPLQGFDGYTF
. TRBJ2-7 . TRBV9 TGTGCCAGCAGCGCCGGTCGGGCGACCAATGAGCAGTACTTC CASSAGRATNEQYF
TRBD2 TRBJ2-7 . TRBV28 TGTGCCAGCAGTATACCGGGACTAGCGGGAGGGGAGCAGTACTTC CASSIPGLAGGEQYF
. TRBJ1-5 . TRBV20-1 TGCAGTGCTAGTTCGGGGCATAGCAATCAGCCCCAGCATTTT CSASSGHSNQPQHF
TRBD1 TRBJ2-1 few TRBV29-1 TGCAGCGTTGTCGGGACAGGGGGCTCGAGCTCCTACAATGAGCAGTTCTTC CSVVGTGGSSSYNEQFF
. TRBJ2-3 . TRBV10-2 TGCGCCAGCAGTGACGGACAGACAGTCACAGATACGCAGTATTTT CASSDGQTVTDTQYF
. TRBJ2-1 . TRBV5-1 TGCGCCAGCAGCCCGGACGGGAGCAATGAGCAGTTCTTC CASSPDGSNEQFF
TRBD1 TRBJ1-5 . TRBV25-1 TGTGCCAGCAGTGGACAGGGCTCGGGCAATCAGCCCCAGCATTTT CASSGQGSGNQPQHF
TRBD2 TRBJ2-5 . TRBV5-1 TGCGCCAGCAGCTACCTAGCGGGAGGAGGAGAGACCCAGTACTTC CASSYLAGGGETQYF
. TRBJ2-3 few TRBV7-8 TGTGCCAGCAGCCCCGGGACCTTTCTCTTCAGGGCAGATACGCAGTATTTT CASSPGTFLFRADTQYF
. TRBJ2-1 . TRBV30 TGTGCCTGGAGTCAATCGAGGGGCCATGAGCAGTTCTTC CAWSQSRGHEQFF
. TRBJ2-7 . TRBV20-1 TGCAGTGCTAGAGATTGGAGTAGCGGTGTCTACGAGCAGTACTTC CSARDWSSGVYEQYF
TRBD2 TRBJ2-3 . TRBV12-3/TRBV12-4 TGTGCCAGCAGCCGCGGACTAGCGGGGCCCCCAGATACGCAGTATTTT CASSRGLAGPPDTQYF
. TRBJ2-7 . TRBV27 TGTGCCAGCAGTTTGGGGACATTGAATGAGCAGTACTTC CASSLGTLNEQYF
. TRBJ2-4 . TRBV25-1 TGTGCCAGCAGTGAAACCGGGACTGGAAACATTCAGTACTTC CASSETGTGNIQYF
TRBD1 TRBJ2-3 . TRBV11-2 TGTGCCAGCAGCTTAATCCTCGGGACAGGGATATCCCTAGGAGACTCGGATACGCAGTATTTT CASSLILGTGISLGDSDTQYF
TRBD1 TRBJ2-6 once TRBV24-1 TGTGCCACCAGTGAGCCGACAGGGCCCGGGGCCAACGTCCTGACTTTC CATSEPTGPGANVLTF
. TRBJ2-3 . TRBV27 TGTGCCAGCAGTTTTTCGGGGCGGGGGCCTAGCACAGATACGCAGTATTTT CASSFSGRGPSTDTQYF
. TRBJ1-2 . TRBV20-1 TGCAGTGCTAGAGATTATAGTGGTGGCTACACCTTC CSARDYSGGYTF
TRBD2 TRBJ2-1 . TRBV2 TGTGCCAACCAATTGACCTGGACTAGCGGAAGGAATGAGCAGTTCTTC CANQLTWTSGRNEQFF
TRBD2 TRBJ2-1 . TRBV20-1 TGCAGTGCTAGAGATTTTTTAGCTAGCGGGAGGCAGTTCTTC CSARDFLASGRQFF
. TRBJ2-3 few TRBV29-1 TGCAGCGTCAAGACTGTGTTGACAGATACGCAGTATTTT CSVKTVLTDTQYF
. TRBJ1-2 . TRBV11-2 TGTGCCAGCAGCTTAGCAGGGATAGCTAACTATGGCTACACCTTC CASSLAGIANYGYTF
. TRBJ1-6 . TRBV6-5 TGTGCCAGCCGACGGGGGGATAATTCACCCCTCCACTTT CASRRGDNSPLHF
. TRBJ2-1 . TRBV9 TGTGCCAGCAGCGTAGGACGGTTGGGAGCCTACAATGAGCAGTTCTTC CASSVGRLGAYNEQFF
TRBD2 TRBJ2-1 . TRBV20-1 TGCAGTGCCGCCAGCGGGAGGGTATCCTACAATGGGCAGTTCTTC CSAASGRVSYNGQFF
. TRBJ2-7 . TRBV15 TGTGCCACCAGTGACGGGCGGGAATGGAGTTACGAGCAGTACTTC CATSDGREWSYEQYF
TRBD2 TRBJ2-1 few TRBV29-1 TGCAGCGCTACTCTCCGGGAGGGTTACAATGAGCAGTTCTTC CSATLREGYNEQFF
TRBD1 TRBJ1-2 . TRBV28 TGTGCCAGCCTCTGGACAGGGGGGGGCTACACCTTC CASLWTGGGYTF
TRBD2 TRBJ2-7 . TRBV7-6 TGTGCCAGCAGCTTAGCACTAGCGGGCTCCTGGGACGAGCAGTACTTC CASSLALAGSWDEQYF
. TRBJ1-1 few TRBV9 TGTGCCAGCAGCGTAGGGAATAATGAAGCTTTCTTT CASSVGNNEAFF
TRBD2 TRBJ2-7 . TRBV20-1 TGCAGTGCTAGACCCCCTAGCGGGAGGTTCGACGAGCAGTACTTC CSARPPSGRFDEQYF
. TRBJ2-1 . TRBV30 TGTGCCTGGAAACCCCTAGATGAGCAGTTCTTC CAWKPLDEQFF
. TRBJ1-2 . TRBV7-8 TGTGCCAGCAGCTCCGTCGAGGGCGGGTATGGCTACACCTTC CASSSVEGGYGYTF
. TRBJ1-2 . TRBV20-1 TGCAGTGCTAGCCAGGCGGGGGCCTATGGCTACACCTTC CSASQAGAYGYTF